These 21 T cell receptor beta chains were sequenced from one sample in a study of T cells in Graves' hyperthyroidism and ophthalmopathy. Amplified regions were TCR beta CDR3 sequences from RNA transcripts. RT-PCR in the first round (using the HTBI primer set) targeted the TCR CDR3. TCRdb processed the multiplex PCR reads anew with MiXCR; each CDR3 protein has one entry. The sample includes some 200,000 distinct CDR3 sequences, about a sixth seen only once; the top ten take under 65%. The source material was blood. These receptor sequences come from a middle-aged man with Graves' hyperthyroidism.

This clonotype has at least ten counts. CDR3 protein: CASARGMNTEAFF. DNA for the CDR3: TGCGCCAGCGCACGGGGAATGAACACTGAAGCTTTCTTT. The rearrangement uses TRBV5-1 and TRBJ1-1; D not resolved. This CDR3 spans 13 amino acids. Per germline, CDR1 SGHRS and CDR2 YFSETQ. Trimming pared 7 bases from V and 0 bases from J, leaving 10 bases between.

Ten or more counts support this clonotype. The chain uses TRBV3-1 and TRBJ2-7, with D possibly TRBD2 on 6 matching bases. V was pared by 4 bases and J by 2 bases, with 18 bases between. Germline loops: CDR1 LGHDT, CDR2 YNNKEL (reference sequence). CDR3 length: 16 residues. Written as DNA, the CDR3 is TGTGCCAGCAGCCCGCCTTATGCGGGGAGGACCTACGAGCAGTACTTC. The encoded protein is CASSPPYAGRTYEQYF.

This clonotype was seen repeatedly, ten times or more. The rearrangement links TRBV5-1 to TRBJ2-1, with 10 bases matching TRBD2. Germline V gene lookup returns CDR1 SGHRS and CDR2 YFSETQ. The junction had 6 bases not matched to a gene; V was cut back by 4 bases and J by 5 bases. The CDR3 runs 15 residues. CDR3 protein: CASSPLGLADNEQFF. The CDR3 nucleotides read TGCGCCAGCAGCCCACTAGGACTAGCGGACAATGAGCAGTTCTTC.

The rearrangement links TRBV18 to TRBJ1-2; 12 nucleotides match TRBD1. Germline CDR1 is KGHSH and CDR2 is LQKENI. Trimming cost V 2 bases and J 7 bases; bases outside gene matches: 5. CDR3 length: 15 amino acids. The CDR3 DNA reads TGTGCCAGCTCACCATCGGGACAGGGGGCGGTTGGCTACACCTTC. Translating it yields CASSPSGQGAVGYTF.

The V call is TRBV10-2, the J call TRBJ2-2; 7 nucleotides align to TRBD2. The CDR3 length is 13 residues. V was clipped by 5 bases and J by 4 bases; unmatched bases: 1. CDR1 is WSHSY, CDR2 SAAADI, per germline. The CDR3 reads CASSIAGTGELFF. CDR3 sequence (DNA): TGCGCCAGCAGTATAGCGGGCACCGGGGAGCTGTTTTTT.

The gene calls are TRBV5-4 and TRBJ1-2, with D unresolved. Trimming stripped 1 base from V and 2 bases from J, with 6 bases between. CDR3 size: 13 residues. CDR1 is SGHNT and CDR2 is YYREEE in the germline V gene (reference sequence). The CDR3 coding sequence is TGTGCCAGCAGCTTGCGTCAGAACTATGGCTACACCTTC. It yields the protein CASSLRQNYGYTF.

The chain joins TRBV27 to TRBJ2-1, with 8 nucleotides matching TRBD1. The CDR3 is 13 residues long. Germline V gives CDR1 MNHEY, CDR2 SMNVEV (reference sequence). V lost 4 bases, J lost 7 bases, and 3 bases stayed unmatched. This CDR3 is CASSSTGDNEQFF. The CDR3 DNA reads TGTGCCAGCAGTTCGACAGGGGATAATGAGCAGTTCTTC.

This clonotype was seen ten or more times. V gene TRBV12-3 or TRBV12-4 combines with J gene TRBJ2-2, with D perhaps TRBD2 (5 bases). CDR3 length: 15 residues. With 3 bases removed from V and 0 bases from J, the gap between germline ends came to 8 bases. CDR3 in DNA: TGTGCCAGCAGTTTGTACGGGGCGAACACCGGGGAGCTGTTTTTT. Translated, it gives CASSLYGANTGELFF.

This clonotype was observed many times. CDR3 residues: CASSLDAGQAGWRNGYTF. The DNA of the CDR3 is TGCGCCAGCAGCTTGGATGCCGGACAGGCCGGCTGGAGGAATGGCTACACCTTC. V gene TRBV5-1 combines with J gene TRBJ1-2; 7 bases line up with TRBD1. Trimming took 0 bases from V and 6 from J; bases not matched to a gene: 17. From germline, CDR1 is SGHRS and CDR2 YFSETQ. CDR3 length equals 18 residues.

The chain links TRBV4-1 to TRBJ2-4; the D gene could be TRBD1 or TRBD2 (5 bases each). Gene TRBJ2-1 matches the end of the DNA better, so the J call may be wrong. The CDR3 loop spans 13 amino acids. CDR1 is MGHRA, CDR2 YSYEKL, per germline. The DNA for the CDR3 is TGCGCCAGCAGCCAAGCTCTTGTGGGACCTCAGTTCTTC. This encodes CASSQALVGPQFF.

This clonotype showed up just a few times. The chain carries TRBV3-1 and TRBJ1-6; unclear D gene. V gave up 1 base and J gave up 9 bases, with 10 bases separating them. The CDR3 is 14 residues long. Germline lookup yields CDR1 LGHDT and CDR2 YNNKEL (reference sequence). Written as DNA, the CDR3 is TGTGCCAGCAGCCAAGCTCTTGGGCTTTCACCCCTCCACTTT. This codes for CASSQALGLSPLHF.

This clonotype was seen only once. CDR3 sequence reads: CASSQDYWGAGELFF. The CDR3 DNA reads as TGCGCCAGCAGCCAAGATTATTGGGGGGCCGGGGAGCTGTTTTTT. J is TRBJ2-2 and V is TRBV4-3; possibly TRBD2 for D (6 bases). CDR3 size: 15 residues. Looked up from germline, CDR1 is LGHNA and CDR2 is YSLEER. The germline V and J ends were trimmed by 0 bases and 6 bases, with 11 bases remaining between them.

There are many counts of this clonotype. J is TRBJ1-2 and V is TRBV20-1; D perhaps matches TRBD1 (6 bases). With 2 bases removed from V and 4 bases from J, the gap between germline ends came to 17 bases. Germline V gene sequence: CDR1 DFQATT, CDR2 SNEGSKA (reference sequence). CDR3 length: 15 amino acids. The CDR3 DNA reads TGCAGTGCTAGAAAGTCCCGGGACACCTCCTATGGCTACACCTTC. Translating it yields CSARKSRDTSYGYTF.

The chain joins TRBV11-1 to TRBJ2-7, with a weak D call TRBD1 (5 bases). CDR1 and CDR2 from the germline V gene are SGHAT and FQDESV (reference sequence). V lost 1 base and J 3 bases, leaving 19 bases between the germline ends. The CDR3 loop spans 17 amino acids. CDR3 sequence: CASSLGGSQDPRYEQYF. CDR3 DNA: TGTGCCAGCAGCTTAGGGGGCAGCCAAGACCCCCGCTACGAGCAGTACTTC.

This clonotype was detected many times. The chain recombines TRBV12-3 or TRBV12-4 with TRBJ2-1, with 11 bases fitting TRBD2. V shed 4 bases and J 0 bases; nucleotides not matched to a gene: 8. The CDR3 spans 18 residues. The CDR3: CASSSTSGTRSSYNEQFF. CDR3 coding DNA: TGTGCCAGCAGTTCGACTAGCGGGACCAGGAGCTCCTACAATGAGCAGTTCTTC.

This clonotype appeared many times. The CDR3 region has the DNA TGTGCCAGCAGCCCCCCCCGGACAGGGGACGGCACAGATACGCAGTATTTT. This encodes CASSPPRTGDGTDTQYF. The chain couples TRBV7-9 to TRBJ2-3; TRBD1 matches at 9 bases. Germline V gene data show CDR1 as SEHNR and CDR2 as FQNEAQ (reference sequence). The CDR3 runs to 17 residues. Trimming cost V 5 bases and J 1 base; bases outside gene matches: 10. Full variable domain (outside the CDR3, taken from reference TRBV7-9 and TRBJ2-3): DTGVSQNPRHKITKRGQNVTFRCDPISEHNRLYWYRQTLGQGPEFLTYFQNEAQLEKSRLLSDRFSAERPKGSFSTLEIQRTEQGDSAMYLCASSPPRTGDGTDTQYFGPGTRLTVL.

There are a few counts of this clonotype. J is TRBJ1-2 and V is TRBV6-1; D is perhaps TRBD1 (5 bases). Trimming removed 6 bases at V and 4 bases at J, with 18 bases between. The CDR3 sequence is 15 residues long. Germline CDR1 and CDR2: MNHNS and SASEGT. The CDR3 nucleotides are TGTGCCAGCAGAGCCCCACTAGGGACTGCCTATGGCTACACCTTC. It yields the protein CASRAPLGTAYGYTF.

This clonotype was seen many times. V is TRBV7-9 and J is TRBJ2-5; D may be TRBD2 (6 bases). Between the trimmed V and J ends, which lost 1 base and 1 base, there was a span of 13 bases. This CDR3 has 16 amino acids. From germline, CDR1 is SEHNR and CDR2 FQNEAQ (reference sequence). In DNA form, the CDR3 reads TGTGCCAGCAGCTTAGTTACTGGTAGCGGCCAAGAGACCCAGTACTTC. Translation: CASSLVTGSGQETQYF.

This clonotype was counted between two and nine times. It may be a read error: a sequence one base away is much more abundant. CDR3: CAIRRTSGMNEQSF. The CDR3 region has the DNA TGTGCCATCAGGAGGACTAGCGGGATGAATGAGCAGTCCTTC. The rearrangement joins TRBV10-3 to TRBJ2-1; the match to TRBD2 covers 12 bases. There are 14 residues in the CDR3. Germline-derived CDR1 and CDR2 are ENHRY and SYGVKD.

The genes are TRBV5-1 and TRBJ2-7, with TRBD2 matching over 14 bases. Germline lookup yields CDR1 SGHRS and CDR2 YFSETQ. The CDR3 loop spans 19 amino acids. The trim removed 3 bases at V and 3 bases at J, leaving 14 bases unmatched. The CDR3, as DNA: TGCGCCAGCAGCTGGGGCATGCCGGGACTAGCGGGAGCCATCTACGAGCAGTACTTC. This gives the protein CASSWGMPGLAGAIYEQYF.

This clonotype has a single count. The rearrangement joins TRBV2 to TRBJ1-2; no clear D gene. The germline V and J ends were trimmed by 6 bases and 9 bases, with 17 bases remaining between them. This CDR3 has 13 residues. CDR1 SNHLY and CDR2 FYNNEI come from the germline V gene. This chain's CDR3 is CASRLADQTRYTF. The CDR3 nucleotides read TGTGCCAGCAGGTTGGCGGATCAGACCCGCTACACCTTC.